The rows below give T cell receptor beta chains drawn from one sample of a study of blood T cell repertoires in COVID-19. The data were produced by immunoSEQ multiplex PCR, yet TCRdb's version contains in-frame clones alone and is incomplete. The data hold about 190,000 clones, with less than 85% observed a single time. The sequenced sample was PBMCs or T cells enriched from blood (not recorded which). The origin of the receptors is a woman under 40 who had recovered from COVID-19. CDR3s include the opening cysteine and the closing phenylalanine or tryptophan. Fields, in order: V gene, D gene, J gene, clone size, CDR3 protein, CDR3 DNA. A D gene is named only where the DNA matches it firmly. Clone size appears in some rows only: once, few, many, or a class for an expanded clone.

V gene: TRBV4-1
D gene: TRBD2
J gene: TRBJ2-1
clone size: .
CDR3 protein: CASSQVAGTTYLAEQFF
CDR3 DNA: TGCGCCAGCAGCCAAGTAGCCGGGACTACGTATCTCGCTGAGCAGTTCTTC

V gene: TRBV10-3
D gene: .
J gene: TRBJ1-2
clone size: .
CDR3 protein: CAISEVQGQKDGYTF
CDR3 DNA: TGTGCCATCAGTGAGGTACAGGGTCAGAAAGATGGCTACACCTTC

V gene: TRBV5-1
D gene: .
J gene: TRBJ2-1
clone size: .
CDR3 protein: CASSRDGSSYNEQFF
CDR3 DNA: TGCGCCAGCAGCAGGGACGGGAGCTCCTACAATGAGCAGTTCTTC

V gene: TRBV5-4
D gene: TRBD1
J gene: TRBJ2-3
clone size: .
CDR3 protein: CASSSRQGATDTQYF
CDR3 DNA: TGTGCCAGCAGCTCCAGACAGGGAGCTACAGATACGCAGTATTTT

V gene: TRBV7-9
D gene: .
J gene: TRBJ1-1
clone size: .
CDR3 protein: CASSSYRTGRGTEAFF
CDR3 DNA: TGTGCCAGCAGCTCTTATCGAACAGGGAGGGGCACTGAAGCTTTCTTT

V gene: TRBV5-4
D gene: TRBD1
J gene: TRBJ1-3
clone size: .
CDR3 protein: CASSLYRGGGLSGNTIYF
CDR3 DNA: TGTGCCAGCAGCTTGTACCGAGGGGGCGGTCTCTCTGGAAACACCATATATTTT

V gene: TRBV19
D gene: .
J gene: TRBJ2-5
clone size: .
CDR3 protein: CASRPSPGWTKETQYF
CDR3 DNA: TGTGCCAGCCGCCCATCGCCGGGGTGGACTAAAGAGACCCAGTACTTC

V gene: TRBV28
D gene: .
J gene: TRBJ2-7
clone size: .
CDR3 protein: CASEGTSYEQYF
CDR3 DNA: TGTGCCAGCGAGGGAACCTCCTACGAGCAGTACTTC

V gene: TRBV7-2
D gene: .
J gene: TRBJ2-7
clone size: many
CDR3 protein: CASSLVPVDEQYF
CDR3 DNA: TGTGCCAGCAGCTTAGTACCGGTGGACGAGCAGTACTTC

V gene: TRBV19
D gene: TRBD1
J gene: TRBJ1-5
clone size: few
CDR3 protein: CASSQTGTQGAQHF
CDR3 DNA: TGTGCCAGTAGCCAGACAGGGACCCAGGGGGCCCAGCATTTT

V gene: TRBV10-1
D gene: TRBD1
J gene: TRBJ2-7
clone size: .
CDR3 protein: CASSEGGGQGSDEQYF
CDR3 DNA: TGCGCCAGCAGTGAGGGTGGCGGACAGGGCTCCGACGAGCAGTACTTC

V gene: TRBV29-1
D gene: TRBD1
J gene: TRBJ2-7
clone size: once
CDR3 protein: CSVVTGPYEQYF
CDR3 DNA: TGCAGCGTTGTGACAGGGCCCTACGAGCAGTACTTC

V gene: TRBV25-1
D gene: TRBD1
J gene: TRBJ2-6
clone size: .
CDR3 protein: CASSPTGGSGANVLTF
CDR3 DNA: TGTGCCAGCAGTCCAACAGGGGGGAGCGGGGCCAACGTCCTGACTTTC

V gene: TRBV5-1
D gene: .
J gene: TRBJ2-5
clone size: few
CDR3 protein: CASSFLTGLAETQYF
CDR3 DNA: TGCGCCAGCAGCTTCTTGACAGGTCTGGCAGAGACCCAGTACTTC

V gene: TRBV9
D gene: .
J gene: TRBJ2-5
clone size: .
CDR3 protein: CASSVSGYETQYF
CDR3 DNA: TGTGCCAGCAGCGTTTCGGGTTATGAGACCCAGTACTTC

V gene: TRBV7-8
D gene: .
J gene: TRBJ1-5
clone size: .
CDR3 protein: CASSFRREGRPQHF
CDR3 DNA: TGTGCCAGCAGCTTCCGCAGGGAGGGGAGGCCCCAGCATTTT